This paragraph covers one TCR beta chain sequence. Its antigen remains undetermined. No quality values exist for individual bases; no much larger clone is one base distant. Within the sample, other DNA sequences also encode this same CDR3. CDR3 length: 14 amino acids, cysteine to phenylalanine. The CDR3 DNA has 42 bases and is translated from base 1. The germline V gene (reference sequence) supplies CDR1 SEHNR and CDR2 FQNEAQ. The germline ends are 9 bases apart after V is trimmed by 0 bases and J by 3 bases. The data belong to a study of a mutant IDH1 vaccine in newly diagnosed glioma (dated by TCRdb to the early 2020s). As for the study more broadly: Eight vaccinations were administered to patients in weeks 1, 3, 5, 7, 11, 15, 19 and 23, corresponding to visits V03 through V10. Prior to enrollment, patients had been given standard therapy consisting of radiotherapy alone, temozolomide alone, or radiochemotherapy with temozolomide, with the combination given to most patients. Of the 25 to 35 treated patients, 62.5% were male and about 40% were female, and a mean age of roughly 40 years was recorded. Peripheral blood was collected at six visits: V03 (baseline), V05, V07, V10, V12 and V13. Vaccination started 4-6 weeks after radiotherapy alone, or was given together with temozolomide cycles in the groups whose treatment included chemotherapy. Longitudinal TCRB deep sequencing was done for fewer than 30 treated patients, wherever samples were available for exploratory analyses. General study outcomes and caveats: The authors stated that sample limitations prevented analyses of patient blood samples from being reproduced. Immune responses induced by the vaccine were seen in about 93% of patients across multiple MHC alleles. Selection of PBMC samples for TCRB deep sequencing was based on availability. Pseudoprogression seemed to be unrelated to changes in the top peripheral T cell clonotypes found by TCRB sequencing.

Library preparation employed the immunoSEQ multiplex PCR assay. Rearranged TCR beta chain sequences were amplified with the hsTCRB Kit following the manufacturer's protocol. Sequencing of TCRB libraries was carried out on an Illumina MiSeq. In the authors' own workflow: The kit vendor's proprietary platform handled demultiplexing, trimming and gene mapping. This is the immuneACCESS table as TCRdb keeps it, with only in-frame sequences that have V and J called. A part of the clones is gone; compared with another copy, unresolved V genes explain less than half, and the rest is unexplained. From that table come the V and J calls and clone size; the DNA was used to work out D and trimming. The table for this sample lists 60,000 or so clones; 85% to 90% of them were counted only once. The top ten clonotypes cover about 4.6% of the sample. The sample's time point label, in plain terms: week 5, during vaccination. Every vaccine dose consisted of 300 ug of a 20-mer mutant IDH1 peptide in Montanide, administered subcutaneously together with topical imiquimod. All donors had newly diagnosed IDH1-mutant astrocytomas of WHO grade 3 or 4 that showed loss of nuclear ATRX. The samples were drawn from NOA16, a multicentre, single-arm, open-label phase I trial in Germany that tested a mutant IDH1 peptide vaccine in humans for the first time. Genomic DNA for TCRB sequencing was extracted from EDTA blood using the DNeasy Blood and Tissue Kit.

The sequence came from a middle-aged woman with glioma. The chain is encoded by TRBV7-9 joined to TRBJ2-7, with the D gene call left open. The sequencing used PBMCs, collected from a glioma patient whose treatment included an IDH1 peptide vaccine. The DNA sequence is as follows: TGTGCCAGCAGCTTAGCGGGGTTAAGCTACGAGCAGTACTTC. This yields the protein CASSLAGLSYEQYF.